This TCR beta chain was retrieved from a study of high-grade serous ovarian cancer treatment subgroups. Remarks on this clone: Its antigen is unknown.

This CDR3 has 14 amino acids. Trimming pared 4 bases from V and 1 base from J, leaving 11 bases between. Germline values: CDR1 SGHNT, CDR2 YYREEE (reference sequence). Whole-study findings and limits: Same-patient tumor repertoires overlapped at roughly 0.095 to 0.8; different patients barely overlapped.

Assay used: immunoSEQ multiplex PCR; TCRdb lists only in-frame clones, some missing. Here the sample spans about 16,000 clones, roughly nine tenths being singletons. The tumor samples were collected prior to definitive surgery or chemotherapy. This TCR was sampled from a human donor with high-grade serous ovarian cancer. Sample: tumor tissue. This chain joins TRBV5-4 and TRBJ2-5; D might be TRBD1 or TRBD2, each matching 5 bases. CDR3 nucleotide sequence: TGTGCCAGCAGCCCGGGGACGGTCCAAGAGACCCAGTACTTC. Translation: CASSPGTVQETQYF. Looking up the rest from reference TRBV5-4 and TRBJ2-5 gives the full variable domain: ETGVTQSPTHLIKTRGQQVTLRCSSQSGHNTVSWYQQALGQGPQFIFQYYREEENGRGNFPPRFSGLQFPNYSSELNVNALELDDSALYLCASSPGTVQETQYFGPGTRLLVL.